The text below deals with one T cell receptor beta chain. This specimen belongs to a study of blood T cell repertoires in COVID-19. As for the study in general: Collection of acute and convalescent COVID-19 samples took place in the United States, Italy and Spain. PBMCs, B-cell-depleted T cells, or T cells were the source of the cDNA or gDNA that made up the material.

CDR3 length equals 15 residues. The V gene end was trimmed by 4 bases and the J gene end by 7 bases; junction bases not matched to a gene: 10. Germline CDR1 reads LGHDT; CDR2 reads YNNKEL (reference sequence). In the original workflow: Quantification of nucleated cells was approximated via reference gene primer amplification. Data came from immunoSEQ multiplex PCR; TCRdb stores just in-frame clones and leaves some out. V, J and clone size are taken as reported in that table, and D and trimming were inferred from the DNA itself. The table records approximately 300,000 clones, around 89% of them present only once.

This sequence was found in a man aged 35 to 55 with acute or convalescent COVID-19. The sequenced material came from peripheral blood. The V and J genes are TRBV3-1 (or the pseudogene TRBV3-2) and TRBJ2-7; 10 bases agree with TRBD1. The CDR3 here is CASSRTGTGVAEQYF. CDR3 sequence (DNA): TGTGCCAGCAGCCGAACAGGGACAGGGGTGGCGGAGCAGTACTTC.